This is a list of T cell receptor beta chains from one sample in a study of read filtering for tumor transcriptome and immune sequencing. From the reads, TCRdb called clonotypes with MiXCR, one entry per CDR3 protein. The sample carries 30,000 to 40,000 distinct CDR3 sequences, 13% to 15% recorded once. Sequencing used a population of CD138-negative cells sorted from bone marrow. These receptors were taken from a donor aged 40 or over with multiple myeloma. Each CDR3 is given with its conserved first and last residue. D genes are given only for firm matches. The size field is filled for only some rows; it gives once, few, many or a size class.

V	size	J	D	DNA	CDR3
TRBV20-1	many	TRBJ1-5	NA	TGCAGTGCTAGATTCTCTTATTATAGCAATCAGCCCCAGCATTTT	CSARFSYYSNQPQHF
TRBV28	many	TRBJ2-7	NA	TGTGCCAGCGTTAATAGTGGTGGGTCCTACGAGCAGTACTTC	CASVNSGGSYEQYF
TRBV7-2	many	TRBJ1-1	NA	TGTGCCAGCAGCCGATCGGTTAGTACTGAAGCTTTCTTT	CASSRSVSTEAFF
TRBV29-1	many	TRBJ2-3	TRBD1	TGCAGCGTTGGCAGGGGGCGTGAAGATACGCAGTATTTT	CSVGRGREDTQYF
TRBV6-2/TRBV6-3	many	TRBJ1-5	NA	TGTGCCAGCAGTCAAACCTTGGGAGGCAATCAGCCCCAGCATTTT	CASSQTLGGNQPQHF
TRBV29-1	many	TRBJ1-1	NA	TGCAGCGACGTACAGGGTCGAGACACTGAAGCTTTCTTT	CSDVQGRDTEAFF
TRBV7-2	NA	TRBJ2-3	TRBD2	TGTGCCAGCAGCTTACAATCTGGCGGGGGGGACACAGGTACGCAGTATTTT	CASSLQSGGGDTGTQYF
TRBV20-1	many	TRBJ2-1	TRBD1	TGCAGTCCCCCCCAACCGGGACAGGCCTCCTACAATGAGCAGTTCTTC	CSPPQPGQASYNEQFF
TRBV5-1	many	TRBJ1-4	NA	TGCGCCAGCAGAGAAGGGGGGCGCGGTAATGAAAAACTGTTTTTT	CASREGGRGNEKLFF
TRBV5-6	many	TRBJ1-1	NA	TGTGCCAGCAGCCCGACGGTGGACACTGAAGCTTTCTTT	CASSPTVDTEAFF
TRBV4-3	few	TRBJ2-4	NA	TGCGCCAGCAGCCAGAACAGTGCCCCGGCCAAAAACATTCAGTACTTC	CASSQNSAPAKNIQYF
TRBV20-1	few	TRBJ2-1	NA	TGCAGTGCTAGGGTACTAGACCAGCGAAATGAGCAGTTCTTC	CSARVLDQRNEQFF
TRBV9	NA	TRBJ2-7	NA	TGTGCCAGCAGCGTAGAAGGGGTCTCCTACGAGCAGTACTTC	CASSVEGVSYEQYF
TRBV15	many	TRBJ2-1	NA	TGTGCCACCAGCCGGATTGGGGGCGCGTTGGACAATGAGCAGTTCTTC	CATSRIGGALDNEQFF
TRBV7-8	many	TRBJ2-5	TRBD1	TGTGCCAGCATGGACAGGGGGAGGAGGAAAAACCAAGAGACCCAGTACTTC	CASMDRGRRKNQETQYF
TRBV7-2	many	TRBJ1-1	TRBD1	TGTGCCAGCAGCTTATTGACAGGGGGGGACACTGAAGCTTTCTTT	CASSLLTGGDTEAFF
TRBV7-6	NA	TRBJ1-3	NA	TGCGCCAGCAGCTTAAGCGTACCGGGCTCTGGAAACATCATATATTTT	CASSLSVPGSGNIIYF
TRBV5-1	few	TRBJ1-6	TRBD1	TGCGCCAGCACGCCGGGACAGGTGATGAATTCACCCCTCCACTTT	CASTPGQVMNSPLHF
TRBV7-2	many	TRBJ2-5	NA	TGTGCCAGCAGCTTGGGGGCAGTGGGCGCGGAGACCCAGTACTTC	CASSLGAVGAETQYF
TRBV6-5	few	TRBJ2-5	NA	TGTGCCACCACAGTTGGTTGGGCCCAGTACTTC	CATTVGWAQYF
TRBV5-1	many	TRBJ2-2	TRBD1	TGCGCCAGCAGCGCCGGGACAGGGGGATACACCGGGGAGCTGTTTTTT	CASSAGTGGYTGELFF
TRBV20-1	many	TRBJ1-3	NA	TGCAGTGCTGTTGACAGTTCAACCTCTGGAAACACCATATATTTT	CSAVDSSTSGNTIYF
TRBV20-1	many	TRBJ2-3	NA	TGCAGTGCTCCCATCACAGATACGCAGTATTTT	CSAPITDTQYF
TRBV12-3/TRBV12-4	many	TRBJ2-5	NA	TGTGCCACAGGACAGAACCAAGAGACCCAGTACTTC	CATGQNQETQYF